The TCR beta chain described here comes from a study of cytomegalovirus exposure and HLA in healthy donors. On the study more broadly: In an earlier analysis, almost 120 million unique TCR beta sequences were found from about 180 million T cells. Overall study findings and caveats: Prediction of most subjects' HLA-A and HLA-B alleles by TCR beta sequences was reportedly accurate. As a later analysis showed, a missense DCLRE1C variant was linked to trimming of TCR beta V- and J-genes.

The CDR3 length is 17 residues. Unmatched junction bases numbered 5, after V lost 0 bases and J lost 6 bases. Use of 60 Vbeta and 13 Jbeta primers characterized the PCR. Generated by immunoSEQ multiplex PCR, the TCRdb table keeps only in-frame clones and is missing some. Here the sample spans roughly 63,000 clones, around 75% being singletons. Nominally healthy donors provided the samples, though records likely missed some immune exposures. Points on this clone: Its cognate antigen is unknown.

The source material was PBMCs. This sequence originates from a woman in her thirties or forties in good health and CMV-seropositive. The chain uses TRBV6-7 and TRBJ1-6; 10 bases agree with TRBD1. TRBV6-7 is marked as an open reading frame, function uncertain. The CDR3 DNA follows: TGTGCCAGCAGTTACTCGTCCCGGGACAGGGGTAATTCACCCCTCCACTTT. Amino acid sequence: CASSYSSRDRGNSPLHF.